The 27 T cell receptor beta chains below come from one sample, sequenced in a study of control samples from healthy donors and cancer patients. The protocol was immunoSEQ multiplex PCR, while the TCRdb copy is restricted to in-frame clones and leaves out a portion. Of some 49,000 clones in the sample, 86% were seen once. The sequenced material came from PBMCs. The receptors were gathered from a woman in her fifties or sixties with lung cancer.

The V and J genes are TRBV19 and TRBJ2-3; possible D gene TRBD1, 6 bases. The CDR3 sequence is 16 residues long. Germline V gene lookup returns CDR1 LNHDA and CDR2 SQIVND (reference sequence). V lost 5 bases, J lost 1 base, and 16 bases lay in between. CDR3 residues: CASSFRQDPRTDTQYF. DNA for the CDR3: TGTGCCAGTAGTTTCCGACAGGACCCCCGCACAGATACGCAGTATTTT.

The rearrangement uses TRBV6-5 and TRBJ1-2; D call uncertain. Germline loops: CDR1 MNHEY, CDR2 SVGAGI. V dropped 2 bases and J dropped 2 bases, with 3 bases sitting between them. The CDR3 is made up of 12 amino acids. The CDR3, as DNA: TGTGCCAGCAGTTACAGGAACTATGGCTACACCTTC. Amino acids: CASSYRNYGYTF.

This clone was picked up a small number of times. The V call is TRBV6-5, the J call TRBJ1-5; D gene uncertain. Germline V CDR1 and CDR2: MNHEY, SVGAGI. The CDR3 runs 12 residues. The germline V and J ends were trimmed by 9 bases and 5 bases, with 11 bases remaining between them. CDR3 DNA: TGTGCCAGTAGTAGGTCCGATCAGCCCCAGCATTTT. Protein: CASSRSDQPQHF.

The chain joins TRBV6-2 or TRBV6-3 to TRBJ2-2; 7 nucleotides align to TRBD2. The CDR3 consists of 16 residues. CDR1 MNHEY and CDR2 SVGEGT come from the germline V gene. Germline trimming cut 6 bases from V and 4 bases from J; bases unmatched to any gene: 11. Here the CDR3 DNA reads TGTGCCAGCAGCTCCGGGGGGAGGATTGTCACCGGGGAGCTGTTTTTT. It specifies CASSSGGRIVTGELFF.

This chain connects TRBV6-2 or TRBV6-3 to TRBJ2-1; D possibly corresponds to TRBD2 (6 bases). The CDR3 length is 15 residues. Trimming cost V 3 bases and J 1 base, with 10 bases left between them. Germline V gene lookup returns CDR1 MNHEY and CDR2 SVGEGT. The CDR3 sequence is CASSYGDSSYNEQFF. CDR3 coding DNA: TGTGCCAGCAGTTATGGGGACTCATCCTACAATGAGCAGTTCTTC.

CDR3 nucleotide sequence: TGTGCCAGTAGTCCCTCTTCAGGGGGGACAAATGAGCAGTTCTTC. Residues: CASSPSSGGTNEQFF. The V and J genes are TRBV19 and TRBJ2-1, with a possible D match to TRBD1 (7 bases). The CDR3 has 15 amino acids. V was trimmed by 5 bases and J by 7 bases, leaving 18 bases between them. Germline assignment: CDR1 LNHDA and CDR2 SQIVND (reference sequence).

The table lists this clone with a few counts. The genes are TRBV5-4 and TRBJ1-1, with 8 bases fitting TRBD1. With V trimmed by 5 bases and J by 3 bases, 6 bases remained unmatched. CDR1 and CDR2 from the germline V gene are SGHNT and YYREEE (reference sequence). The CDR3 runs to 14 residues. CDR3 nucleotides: TGTGCCAGCAGTGCGGACAGGGTGCACACTGAAGCTTTCTTT. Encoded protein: CASSADRVHTEAFF.

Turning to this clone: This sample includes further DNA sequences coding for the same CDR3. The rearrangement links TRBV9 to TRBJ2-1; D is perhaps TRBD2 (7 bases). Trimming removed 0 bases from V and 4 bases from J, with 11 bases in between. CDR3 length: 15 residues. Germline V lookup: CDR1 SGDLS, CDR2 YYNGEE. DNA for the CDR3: TGTGCCAGCAGCGTAGAGGCGGGGGCTTACAATGAGCAGTTCTTC. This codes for CASSVEAGAYNEQFF.

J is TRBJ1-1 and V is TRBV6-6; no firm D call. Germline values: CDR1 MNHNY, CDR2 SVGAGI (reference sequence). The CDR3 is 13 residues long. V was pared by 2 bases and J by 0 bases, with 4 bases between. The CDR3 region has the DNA TGTGCCAGCAGTTACCGGCTGAACACTGAAGCTTTCTTT. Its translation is CASSYRLNTEAFF.

The CDR3 DNA reads TGTGCCAGCCTTAAGACAGGGGGCCGGACTAATGAAAAACTGTTTTTT. Its protein is CASLKTGGRTNEKLFF. The genes are TRBV5-6 and TRBJ1-4, with 10 bases fitting TRBD1. CDR3 length: 16 residues. Germline values: CDR1 SGHDT, CDR2 YYEEEE. V lost 7 bases, J lost 2 bases, and 8 bases stayed unmatched.

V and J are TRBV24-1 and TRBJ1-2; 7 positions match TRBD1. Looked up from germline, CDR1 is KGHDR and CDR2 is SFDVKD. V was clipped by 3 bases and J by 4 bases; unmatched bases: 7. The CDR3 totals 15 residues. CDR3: CATSDPTGSVYGYTF. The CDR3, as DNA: TGTGCCACCAGTGATCCGACAGGGTCTGTCTATGGCTACACCTTC.

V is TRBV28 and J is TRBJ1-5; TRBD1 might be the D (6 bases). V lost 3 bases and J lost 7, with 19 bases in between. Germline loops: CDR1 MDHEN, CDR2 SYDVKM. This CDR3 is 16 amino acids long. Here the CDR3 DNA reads TGTGCCAGCAGTTTTGGGGGCGGGGGGGTAGGACAGCCCCAGCATTTT. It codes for CASSFGGGGVGQPQHF.

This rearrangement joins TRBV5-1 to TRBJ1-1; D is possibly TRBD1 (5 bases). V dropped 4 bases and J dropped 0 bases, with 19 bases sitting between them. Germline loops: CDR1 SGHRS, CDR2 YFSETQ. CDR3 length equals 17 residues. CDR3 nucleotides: TGCGCCAGCAGCCCGGGGCCGAGGGGCGTCATGAACACTGAAGCTTTCTTT. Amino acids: CASSPGPRGVMNTEAFF.

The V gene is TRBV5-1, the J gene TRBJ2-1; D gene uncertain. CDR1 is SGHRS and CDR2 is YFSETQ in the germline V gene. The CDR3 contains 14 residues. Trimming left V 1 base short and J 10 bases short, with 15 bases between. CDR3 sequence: CASSLYFLAGEQFF. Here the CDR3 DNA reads TGCGCCAGCAGCTTGTACTTTTTGGCTGGCGAGCAGTTCTTC.

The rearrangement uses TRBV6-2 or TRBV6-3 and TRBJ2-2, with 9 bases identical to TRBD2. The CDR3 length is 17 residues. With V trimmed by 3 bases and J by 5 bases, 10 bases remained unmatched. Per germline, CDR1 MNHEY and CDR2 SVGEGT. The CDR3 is CASSYRISGGSTGELFF. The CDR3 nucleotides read TGTGCCAGCAGTTATCGCATTAGCGGGGGAAGTACCGGGGAGCTGTTTTTT.

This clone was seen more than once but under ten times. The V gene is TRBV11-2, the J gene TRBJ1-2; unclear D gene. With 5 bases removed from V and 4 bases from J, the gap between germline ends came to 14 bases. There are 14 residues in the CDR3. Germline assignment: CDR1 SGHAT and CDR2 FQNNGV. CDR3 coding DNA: TGTGCCAGCAGCCCGACGGAGTTTAGCTATGGCTACACCTTC. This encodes CASSPTEFSYGYTF.

The DNA of the CDR3 is TGTGCCAGCAGTTACACAGGGGCCGGGGAGACCCAGTACTTC. Protein product: CASSYTGAGETQYF. The chain has TRBV6-5 and TRBJ2-5, with TRBD1 matching 7 bases. This CDR3 has 14 residues. V dropped 2 bases and J dropped 5; count of bases not matched to a gene: 5. The germline V gene encodes CDR1 MNHEY and CDR2 SVGAGI.

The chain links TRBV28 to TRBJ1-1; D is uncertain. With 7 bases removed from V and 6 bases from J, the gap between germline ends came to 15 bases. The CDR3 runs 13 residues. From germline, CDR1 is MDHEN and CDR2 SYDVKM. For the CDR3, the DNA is TGTGCCAGCATGGCCTCGCGACGGGCTGAAGCTTTCTTT. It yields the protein CASMASRRAEAFF.

The CDR3 DNA sequence: TGTGCCAGTAGTATAGGATTCGGAACCCATGAAAAACTGTTTTTT. Its protein is CASSIGFGTHEKLFF. V gene TRBV19 combines with J gene TRBJ1-4; the D is unclear. Germline V lookup: CDR1 LNHDA, CDR2 SQIVND (reference sequence). The CDR3 length is 15 residues. V was pared by 1 base and J by 6 bases, with 12 bases between.

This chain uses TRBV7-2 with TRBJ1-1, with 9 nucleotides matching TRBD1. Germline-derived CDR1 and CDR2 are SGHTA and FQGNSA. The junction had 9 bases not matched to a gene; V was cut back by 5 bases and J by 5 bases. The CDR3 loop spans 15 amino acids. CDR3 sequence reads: CASSPNTGGYTEAFF. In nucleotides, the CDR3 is TGTGCCAGCAGCCCTAATACAGGGGGCTATACTGAAGCTTTCTTT.

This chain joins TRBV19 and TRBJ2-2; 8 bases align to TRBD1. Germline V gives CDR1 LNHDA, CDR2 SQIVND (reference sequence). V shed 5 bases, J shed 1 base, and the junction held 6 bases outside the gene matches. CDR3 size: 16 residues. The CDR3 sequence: CASSAWTGLNTGELFF. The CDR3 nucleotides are TGTGCCAGTAGTGCTTGGACAGGGTTGAACACCGGGGAGCTGTTTTTT. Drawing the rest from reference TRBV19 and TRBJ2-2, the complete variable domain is DGGITQSPKYLFRKEGQNVTLSCEQNLNHDAMYWYRQDPGQGLRLIYYSQIVNDFQKGDIAEGYSVSREKKESFPLTVTSAQKNPTAFYLCASSAWTGLNTGELFFGEGSRLTVL.

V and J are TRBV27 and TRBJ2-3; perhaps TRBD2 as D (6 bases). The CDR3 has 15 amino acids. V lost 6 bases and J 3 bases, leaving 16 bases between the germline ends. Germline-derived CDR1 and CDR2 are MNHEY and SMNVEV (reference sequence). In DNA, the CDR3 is TGTGCCAGCAGCCCGACCCTACGGGAGACAGATACGCAGTATTTT. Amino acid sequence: CASSPTLRETDTQYF.

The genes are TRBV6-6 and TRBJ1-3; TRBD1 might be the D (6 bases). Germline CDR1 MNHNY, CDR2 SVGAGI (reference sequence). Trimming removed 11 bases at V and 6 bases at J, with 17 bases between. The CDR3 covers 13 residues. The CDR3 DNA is TGTGCCTCCGGGGGGGGCTCGAAAAACACCATATATTTT. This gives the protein CASGGGSKNTIYF.

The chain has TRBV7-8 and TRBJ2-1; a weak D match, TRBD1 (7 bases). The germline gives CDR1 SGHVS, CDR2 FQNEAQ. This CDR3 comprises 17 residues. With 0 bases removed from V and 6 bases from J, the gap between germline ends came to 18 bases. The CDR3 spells CASSLARRPQGGNEQFF. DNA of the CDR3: TGTGCCAGCAGCTTAGCGCGGCGCCCTCAGGGGGGCAATGAGCAGTTCTTC.

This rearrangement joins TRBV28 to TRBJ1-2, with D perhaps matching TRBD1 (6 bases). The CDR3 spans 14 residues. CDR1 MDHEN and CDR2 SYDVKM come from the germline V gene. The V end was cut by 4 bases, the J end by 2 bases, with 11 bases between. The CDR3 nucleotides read TGTGCCAGCAGTTATGAAGGGGGGAACTATGGCTACACCTTC. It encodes CASSYEGGNYGYTF.

CDR3 sequence (DNA): TGTGCCAGCAGCTTAACTCCTAAGGGGGCCGGAGGAACGCAGTATTTT. Its protein is CASSLTPKGAGGTQYF. The chain employs TRBV7-3 and TRBJ2-3; TRBD1 aligns across 7 bases. Germline V gene data show CDR1 as SGHTA and CDR2 as FQGTGA. Trimming removed 0 bases from V and 9 bases from J; junction bases left unmatched: 12. This CDR3 spans 16 amino acids.

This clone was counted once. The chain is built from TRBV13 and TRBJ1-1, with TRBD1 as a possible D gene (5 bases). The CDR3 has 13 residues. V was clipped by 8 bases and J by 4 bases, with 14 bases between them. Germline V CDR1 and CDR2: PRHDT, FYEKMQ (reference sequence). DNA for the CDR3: TGTGCCAGCTTTCAAAGGAGGGGCACTGAAGCTTTCTTT. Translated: CASFQRRGTEAFF. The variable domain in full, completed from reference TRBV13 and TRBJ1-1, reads AAGVIQSPRHLIKEKRETATLKCYPIPRHDTVYWYQQGPGQDPQFLISFYEKMQSDKGSIPDRFSAQQFSDYHSELNMSSLELGDSALYFCASFQRRGTEAFFGQGTRLTVV.